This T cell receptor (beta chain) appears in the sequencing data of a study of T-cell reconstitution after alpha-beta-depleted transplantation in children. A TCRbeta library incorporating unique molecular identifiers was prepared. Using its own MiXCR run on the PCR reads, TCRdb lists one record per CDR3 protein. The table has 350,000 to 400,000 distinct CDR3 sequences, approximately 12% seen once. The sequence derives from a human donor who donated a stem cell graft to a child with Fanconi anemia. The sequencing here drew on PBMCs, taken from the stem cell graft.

CDR3 sequence: CASSQGTTTNQETQYF. CDR3 in DNA: TGTGCCAGCAGCCAAGGAACTACAACCAACCAAGAGACCCAGTACTTC. The genes are TRBV3-1 and TRBJ2-5; D uncertain. V dropped 1 base and J dropped 0 bases, with 12 bases sitting between them. Germline values: CDR1 LGHDT, CDR2 YNNKEL (reference sequence). The CDR3 is 16 residues long.